What follows is one T cell receptor (beta chain) and its context. This CDR3 is built from 14 residues. CDR1 and CDR2 from the germline V gene are SGDLS and YYNGEE. V trimming: 4 bases; J trimming: 9 bases; junction bases outside the gene matches: 9. The data stem from a study of cytomegalovirus exposure and HLA in healthy donors. Sequenced by immunoSEQ multiplex PCR; TCRdb stores in-frame clones only, minus some. The repertoire holds roughly 120,000 clones, almost 90% seen once, with approximately 2% in the top ten. Source material: PBMCs. The V and J genes are TRBV9 and TRBJ2-1, with 8 bases aligning to TRBD2. The TCR sequence derives from a woman younger than 35 in good health and CMV-seronegative. CDR3 amino acids: CASSSPGGPVEQFF. CDR3 in DNA: TGTGCCAGCAGCTCTCCGGGAGGGCCAGTTGAGCAGTTCTTC.